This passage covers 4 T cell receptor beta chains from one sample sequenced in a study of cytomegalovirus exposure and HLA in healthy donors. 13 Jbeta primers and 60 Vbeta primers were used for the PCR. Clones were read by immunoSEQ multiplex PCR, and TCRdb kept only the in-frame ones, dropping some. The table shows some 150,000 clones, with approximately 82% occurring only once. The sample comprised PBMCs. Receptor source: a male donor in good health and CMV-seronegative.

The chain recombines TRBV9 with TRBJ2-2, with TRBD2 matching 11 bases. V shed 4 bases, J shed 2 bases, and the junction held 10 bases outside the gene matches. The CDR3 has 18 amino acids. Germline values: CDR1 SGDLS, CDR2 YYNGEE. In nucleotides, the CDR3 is TGTGCCAGCAGCAGGACGGGACTAGCGGAACCTAACACCGGGGAGCTGTTTTTT. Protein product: CASSRTGLAEPNTGELFF.

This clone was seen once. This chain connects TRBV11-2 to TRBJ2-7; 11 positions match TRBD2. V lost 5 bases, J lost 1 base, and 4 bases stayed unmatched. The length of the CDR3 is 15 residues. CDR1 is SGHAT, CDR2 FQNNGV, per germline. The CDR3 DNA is TGTGCCAGCAGCGTTGGGACTAGCGGATCCTACGAGCAGTACTTC. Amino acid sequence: CASSVGTSGSYEQYF.

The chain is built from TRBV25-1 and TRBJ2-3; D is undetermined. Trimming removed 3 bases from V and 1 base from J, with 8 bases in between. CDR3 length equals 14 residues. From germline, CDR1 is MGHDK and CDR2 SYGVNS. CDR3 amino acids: CASSERYRTDTQYF. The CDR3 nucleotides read TGTGCCAGCAGTGAGCGGTACCGCACAGATACGCAGTATTTT.

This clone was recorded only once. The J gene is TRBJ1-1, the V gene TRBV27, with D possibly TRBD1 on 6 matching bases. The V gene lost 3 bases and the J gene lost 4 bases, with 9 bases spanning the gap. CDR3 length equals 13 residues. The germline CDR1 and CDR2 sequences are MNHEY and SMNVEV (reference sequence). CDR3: CASSFRGSTEAFF. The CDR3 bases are TGTGCCAGCAGTTTCAGGGGTTCCACTGAAGCTTTCTTT.